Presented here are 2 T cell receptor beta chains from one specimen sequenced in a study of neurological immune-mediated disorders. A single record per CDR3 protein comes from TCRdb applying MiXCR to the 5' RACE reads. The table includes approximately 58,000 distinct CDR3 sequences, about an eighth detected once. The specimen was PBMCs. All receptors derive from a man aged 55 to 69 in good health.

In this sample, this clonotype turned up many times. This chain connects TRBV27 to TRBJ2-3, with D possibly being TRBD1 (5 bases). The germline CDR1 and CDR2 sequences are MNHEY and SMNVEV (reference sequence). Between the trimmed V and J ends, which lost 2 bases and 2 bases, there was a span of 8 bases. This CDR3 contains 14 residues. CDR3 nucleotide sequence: TGTGCCAGCAGTTTAGCAGGGAACACAGATACGCAGTATTTT. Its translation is CASSLAGNTDTQYF.

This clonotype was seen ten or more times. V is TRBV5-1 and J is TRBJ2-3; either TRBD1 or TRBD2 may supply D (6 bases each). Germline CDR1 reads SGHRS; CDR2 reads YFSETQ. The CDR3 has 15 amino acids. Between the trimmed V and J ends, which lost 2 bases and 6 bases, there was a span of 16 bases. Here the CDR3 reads CASSLSGEVWDTQYF. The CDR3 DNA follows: TGCGCCAGCAGCTTATCAGGGGAGGTCTGGGATACGCAGTATTTT.